This TCR beta chain stems from a study of cytomegalovirus exposure and HLA in healthy donors. Study results and limitations: One later analysis reportedly identified an Asian-associated ancestry cluster that showed fewer N-insertions than the roughly 720-donor mean. Reports credit the classifier with highly specific, highly sensitive diagnosis of cytomegalovirus status. TCR beta V segments were, for the most part, productive about 87% or about 30% of the time in an earlier analysis.

CDR3 length: 15 residues. Per the germline V gene, CDR1 is SGDLS and CDR2 is YYNGEE. J gave up 5 bases and V 4 bases, and 10 bases lay outside the gene matches. Notes on this clone: Antigen unknown.

The PCR employed 60 Vbeta primers together with 13 Jbeta primers. The assay was immunoSEQ multiplex PCR, and TCRdb's table has in-frame clones only and misses some. In the table there are 140,000 or so clones, under 70% of which are singletons. Donors had nominal health at sampling but likely had unrecorded immune exposures. The clonotype was recovered from a woman in her fifties or sixties in good health and CMV-seronegative. V usage is TRBV9 and J usage is TRBJ2-5, with 8 positions matching TRBD2. The sequenced sample consisted of PBMCs. The CDR3 sequence: CASSPSIAGRETQYF. CDR3 nucleotide sequence: TGTGCCAGCAGCCCGAGCATAGCGGGGCGGGAGACCCAGTACTTC.